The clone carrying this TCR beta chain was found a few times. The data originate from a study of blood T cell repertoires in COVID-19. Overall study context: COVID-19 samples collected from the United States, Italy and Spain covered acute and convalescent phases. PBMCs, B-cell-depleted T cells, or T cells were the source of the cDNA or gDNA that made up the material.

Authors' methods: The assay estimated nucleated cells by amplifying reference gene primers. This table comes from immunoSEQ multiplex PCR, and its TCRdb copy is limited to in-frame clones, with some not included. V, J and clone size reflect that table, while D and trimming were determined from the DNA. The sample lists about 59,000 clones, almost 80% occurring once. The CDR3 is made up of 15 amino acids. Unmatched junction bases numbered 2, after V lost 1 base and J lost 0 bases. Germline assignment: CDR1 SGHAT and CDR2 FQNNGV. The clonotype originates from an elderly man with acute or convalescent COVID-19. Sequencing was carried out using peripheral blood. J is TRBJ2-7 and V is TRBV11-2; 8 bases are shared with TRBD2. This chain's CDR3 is CASSLAAGASYEQYF. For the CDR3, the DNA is TGTGCCAGCAGCTTAGCAGCGGGGGCCTCCTACGAGCAGTACTTC.